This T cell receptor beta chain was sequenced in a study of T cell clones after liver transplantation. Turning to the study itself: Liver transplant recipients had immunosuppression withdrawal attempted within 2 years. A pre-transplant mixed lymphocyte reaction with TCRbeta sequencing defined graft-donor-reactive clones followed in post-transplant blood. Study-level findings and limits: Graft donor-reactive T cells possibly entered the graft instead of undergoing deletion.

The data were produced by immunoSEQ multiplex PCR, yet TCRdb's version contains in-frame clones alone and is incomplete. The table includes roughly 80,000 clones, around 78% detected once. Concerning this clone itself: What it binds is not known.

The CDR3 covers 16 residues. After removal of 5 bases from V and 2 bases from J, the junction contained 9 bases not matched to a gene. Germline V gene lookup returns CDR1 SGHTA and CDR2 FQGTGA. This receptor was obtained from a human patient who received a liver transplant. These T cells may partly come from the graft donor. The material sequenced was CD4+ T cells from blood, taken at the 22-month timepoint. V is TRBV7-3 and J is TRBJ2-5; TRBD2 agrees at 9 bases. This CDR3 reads CASSPRWTSVQETQYF. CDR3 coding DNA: TGTGCCAGCAGCCCCAGGTGGACTAGCGTGCAAGAGACCCAGTACTTC.